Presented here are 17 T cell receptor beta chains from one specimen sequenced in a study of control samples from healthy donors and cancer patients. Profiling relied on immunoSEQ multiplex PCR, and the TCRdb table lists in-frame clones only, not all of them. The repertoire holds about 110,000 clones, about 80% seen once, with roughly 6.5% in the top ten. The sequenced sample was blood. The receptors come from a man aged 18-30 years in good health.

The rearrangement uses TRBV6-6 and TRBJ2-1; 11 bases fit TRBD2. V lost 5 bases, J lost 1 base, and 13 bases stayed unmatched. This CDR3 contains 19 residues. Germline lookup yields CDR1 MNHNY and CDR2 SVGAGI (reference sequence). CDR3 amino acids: CASSPGRLAGGESYNEQFF. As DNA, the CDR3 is TGTGCCAGCAGTCCCGGTCGGTTAGCGGGGGGGGAGTCCTACAATGAGCAGTTCTTC.

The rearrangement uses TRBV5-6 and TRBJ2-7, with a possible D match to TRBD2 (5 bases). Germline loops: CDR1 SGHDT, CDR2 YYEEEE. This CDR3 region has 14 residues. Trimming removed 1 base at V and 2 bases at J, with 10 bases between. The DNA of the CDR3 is TGTGCCAGCAGCTTGAGCGGCAGTCCCTACGAGCAGTACGTC. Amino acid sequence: CASSLSGSPYEQYV.

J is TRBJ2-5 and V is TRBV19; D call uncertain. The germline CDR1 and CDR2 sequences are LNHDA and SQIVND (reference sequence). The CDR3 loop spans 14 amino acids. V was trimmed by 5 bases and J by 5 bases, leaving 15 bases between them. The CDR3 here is CASSARRSRETQYF. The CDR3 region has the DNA TGTGCCAGTAGTGCCCGCCGATCCCGGGAGACCCAGTACTTC.

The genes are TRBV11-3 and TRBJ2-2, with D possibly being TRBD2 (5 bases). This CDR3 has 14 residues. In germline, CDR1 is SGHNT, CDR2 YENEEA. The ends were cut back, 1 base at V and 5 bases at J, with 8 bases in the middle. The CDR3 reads CASSLGPGTGELFF. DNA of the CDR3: TGTGCCAGCAGCTTAGGTCCGGGAACCGGGGAGCTGTTTTTT.

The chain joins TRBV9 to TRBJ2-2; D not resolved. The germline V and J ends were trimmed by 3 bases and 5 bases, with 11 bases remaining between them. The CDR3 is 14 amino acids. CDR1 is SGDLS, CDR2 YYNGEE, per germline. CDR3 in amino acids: CASSGSIYTGELFF. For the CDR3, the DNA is TGTGCCAGCAGCGGATCGATTTATACCGGGGAGCTGTTTTTT.

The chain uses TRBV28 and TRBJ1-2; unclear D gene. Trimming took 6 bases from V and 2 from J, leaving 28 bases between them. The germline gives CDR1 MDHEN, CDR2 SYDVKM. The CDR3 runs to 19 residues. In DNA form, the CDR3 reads TGTGCCAGCAGCCCCGGCGGGGTCAACTCCCAACTACCCAACTATGGCTACACCTTC. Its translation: CASSPGGVNSQLPNYGYTF.

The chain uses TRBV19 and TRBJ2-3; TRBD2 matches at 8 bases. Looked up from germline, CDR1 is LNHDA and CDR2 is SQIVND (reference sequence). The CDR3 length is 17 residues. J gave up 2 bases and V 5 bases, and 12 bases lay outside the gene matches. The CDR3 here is CASSWTGGLPPTDTQYF. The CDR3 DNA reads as TGTGCCAGTAGTTGGACGGGGGGGCTCCCCCCCACAGATACGCAGTATTTT.

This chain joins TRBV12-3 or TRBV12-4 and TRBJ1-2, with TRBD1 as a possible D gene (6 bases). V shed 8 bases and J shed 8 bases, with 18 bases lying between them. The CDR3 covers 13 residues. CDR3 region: CASRSGGGYGYTF. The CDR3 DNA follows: TGTGCCAGCCGTTCGGGGGGGGGCTACGGCTACACCTTC.

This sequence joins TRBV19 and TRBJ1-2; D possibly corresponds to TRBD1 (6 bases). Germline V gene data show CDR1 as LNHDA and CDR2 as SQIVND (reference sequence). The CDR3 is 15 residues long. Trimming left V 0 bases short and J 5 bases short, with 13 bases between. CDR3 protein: CASSIDKAGAYGYTF. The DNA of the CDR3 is TGTGCCAGTAGTATAGATAAAGCGGGGGCATATGGCTACACCTTC.

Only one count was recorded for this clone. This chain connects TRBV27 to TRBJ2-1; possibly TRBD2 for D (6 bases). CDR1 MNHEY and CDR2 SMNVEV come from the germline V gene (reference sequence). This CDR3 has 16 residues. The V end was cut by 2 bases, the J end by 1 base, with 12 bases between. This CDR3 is CASSLQASVSYNEQFF. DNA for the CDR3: TGTGCCAGCAGTTTACAGGCTAGCGTATCCTACAATGAGCAGTTCTTC.

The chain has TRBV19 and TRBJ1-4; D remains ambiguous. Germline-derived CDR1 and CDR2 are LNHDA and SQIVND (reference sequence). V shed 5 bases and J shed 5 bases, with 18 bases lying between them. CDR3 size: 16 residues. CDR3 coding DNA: TGTGCCAGTAGTGCCTCCGTCATGATGGGGAATGAAAAACTGTTTTTT. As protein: CASSASVMMGNEKLFF.

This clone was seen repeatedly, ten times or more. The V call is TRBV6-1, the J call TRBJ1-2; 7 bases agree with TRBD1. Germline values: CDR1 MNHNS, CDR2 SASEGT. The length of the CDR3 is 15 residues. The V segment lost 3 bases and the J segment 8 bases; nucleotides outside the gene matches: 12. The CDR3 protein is CASSEIGRGGNGYTF. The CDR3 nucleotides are TGTGCCAGCAGTGAGATAGGCAGAGGGGGCAACGGCTACACCTTC.

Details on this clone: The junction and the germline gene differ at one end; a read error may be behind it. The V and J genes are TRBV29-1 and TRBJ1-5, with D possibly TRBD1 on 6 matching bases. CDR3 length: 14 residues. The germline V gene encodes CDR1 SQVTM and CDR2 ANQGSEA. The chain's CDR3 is CSVKEGRGDQPQHF. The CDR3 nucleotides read TGCAGCGTTAAAGAGGGCAGGGGTGATCAGCCCCAGCATTTT.

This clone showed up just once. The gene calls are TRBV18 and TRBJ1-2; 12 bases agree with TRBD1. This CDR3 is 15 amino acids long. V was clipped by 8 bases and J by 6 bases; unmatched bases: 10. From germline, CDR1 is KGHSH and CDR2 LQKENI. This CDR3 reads CASGRDRGPSDGYTF. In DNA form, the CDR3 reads TGTGCCAGCGGCCGGGACAGGGGGCCTTCGGATGGCTACACCTTC.

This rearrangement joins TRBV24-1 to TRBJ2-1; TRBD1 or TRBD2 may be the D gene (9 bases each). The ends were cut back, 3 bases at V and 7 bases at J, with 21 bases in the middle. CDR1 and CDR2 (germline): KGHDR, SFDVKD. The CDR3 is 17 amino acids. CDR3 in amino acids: CATSDGRGGQGWNEQFF. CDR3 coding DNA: TGTGCCACCAGTGATGGGCGGGGGGGACAGGGATGGAATGAGCAGTTCTTC.

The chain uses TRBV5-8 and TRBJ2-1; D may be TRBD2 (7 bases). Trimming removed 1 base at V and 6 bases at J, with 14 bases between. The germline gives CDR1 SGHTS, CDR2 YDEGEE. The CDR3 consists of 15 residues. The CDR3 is CASSLLTRGGNEQFF. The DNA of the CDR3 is TGTGCCAGCAGCTTGTTGACGAGGGGGGGCAATGAGCAGTTCTTC.

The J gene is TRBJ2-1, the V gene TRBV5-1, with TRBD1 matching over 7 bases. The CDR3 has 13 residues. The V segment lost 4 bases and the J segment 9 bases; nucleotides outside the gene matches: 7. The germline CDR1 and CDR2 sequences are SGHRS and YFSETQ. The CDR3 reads CASSHEGAGEQFF. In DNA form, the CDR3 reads TGCGCCAGCAGCCATGAGGGGGCCGGTGAGCAGTTCTTC.